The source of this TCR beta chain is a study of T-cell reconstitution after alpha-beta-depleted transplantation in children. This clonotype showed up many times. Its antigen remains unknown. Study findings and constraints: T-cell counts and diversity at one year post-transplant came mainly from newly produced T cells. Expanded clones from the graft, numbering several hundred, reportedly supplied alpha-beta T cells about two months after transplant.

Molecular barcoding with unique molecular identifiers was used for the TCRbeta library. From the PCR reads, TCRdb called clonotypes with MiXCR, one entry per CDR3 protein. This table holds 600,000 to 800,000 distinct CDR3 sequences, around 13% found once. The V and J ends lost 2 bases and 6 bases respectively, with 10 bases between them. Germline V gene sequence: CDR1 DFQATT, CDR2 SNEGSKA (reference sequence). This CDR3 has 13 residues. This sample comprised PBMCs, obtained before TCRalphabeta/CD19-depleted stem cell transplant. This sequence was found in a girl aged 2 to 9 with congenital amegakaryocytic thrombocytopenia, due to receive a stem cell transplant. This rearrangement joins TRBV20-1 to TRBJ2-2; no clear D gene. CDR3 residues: CSARQGYPGELFF. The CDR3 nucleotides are TGCAGTGCTAGACAAGGATACCCCGGGGAGCTGTTTTTT.